This T cell receptor (beta chain) originates from a study of glioma-infiltrating T cells after dendritic cell vaccination. Germline V gives CDR1 SEHNR, CDR2 FQNEAQ (reference sequence). The CDR3 loop spans 16 amino acids. The junction had 4 bases not matched to a gene; V was cut back by 2 bases and J by 0 bases. Assay: immunoSEQ multiplex PCR; the TCRdb copy retains only in-frame clones and omits some. This sample has 65,000 to 90,000 clones; almost 85% occur once, and the top ten carry 2.1%. The source was blood, collected before dendritic cell vaccination. The TCR originated in a human donor with glioblastoma. The gene calls are TRBV7-9 and TRBJ2-5; 9 bases line up with TRBD1. CDR3 amino acids: CASSLPTGGNQETQYF. The CDR3 coding sequence is TGTGCCAGCAGCTTACCGACAGGGGGTAACCAAGAGACCCAGTACTTC.